This T cell receptor (beta chain) appears in the sequencing data of a study of shared clonotypes between healthy human individuals (dated by TCRdb to about 2020). At the level of the whole study: A couple of women and three men aged 18 to 49 years were included in the cohort. Libraries were prepared and TCR repertoires were sequenced by different laboratories using diverse techniques, in order to increase sequencing depth and limit assay-specific biases. For each donor, CD4 naive and CD4 memory were each run on three plates, CD8 naive on two plates, and CD8 memory on one plate. Each donor's leukapheresis produced roughly between about 0.8 and 8.9 billion PBMCs. The study deeply sequenced blood TCR repertoires of five healthy adults to estimate repertoire size and the extent of clonotype sharing between individuals.

CD8 naive samples were obtained by positive selection for CCR7 among CD45RO-negative cells, yielding a CD45RA+CCR7+ population from which TemRA cells were excluded. The donors were healthy, HIV-negative adults with no recently reported acute infections or vaccinations. Only Caucasian adults living in Nashville, Tennessee, USA were represented among the donors. Blood was collected by leukapheresis, and PBMCs were isolated by Ficoll-Histopaque density gradient centrifugation and then cryopreserved in liquid nitrogen vapor phase. Analytical flow cytometry was used to check the purity and quantity of every magnetically sorted T cell population. Genomic DNA was isolated from every sorted fraction and measured by UV absorbance on a Nanodrop 2000c. The paper's findings and limits, for the study overall: Compared with non-shared clonotypes, clonotypes shared by all four sorted-subset donors had higher generation probabilities. Only blood was sampled, and tissue TCR repertoires likely differ from those in blood. The genetic and exposure-history diversity represented was limited by the small number of donors. Pairwise subsampling indicated that sequencing depth was expected to affect the degree of clonotype sharing among donors. Incomplete sequencing was indicated by rarefaction of sorted-subset datasets, despite the large sequencing depth. When four donors were compared, the shared fraction of clonotypes was roughly 5% for naive CD4, about 4% for naive CD8, 2% to 2.5% for memory CD4, and 0.4% for memory CD8. Larger estimated clonotype richness was generally found for naive subsets than for memory subsets.

Using the deep immunoSEQ assay, TCR CDR3 regions were amplified from genomic DNA by multiplex PCR. For each cell subset, the extracted genomic DNA was distributed evenly across all wells of several immunoSEQ 96-well plates, and each plate served as one replicate. For sorted subsets, roughly 0.2 ug genomic DNA, equal to 30,000 to 35,000 T cell genomes, was loaded into each replicate PCR. Purified libraries were measured with a Qubit 3.0 fluorometer, size-checked on a Bioanalyzer 2100, and measured again with the KAPA Library Quantification kit. A separate single-read 150-cycle Illumina NextSeq 550 flow cell was used to sequence each immunoSEQ 96-well plate. The published analysis was carried out like this. The immunoSEQ output contained only junctional sequences without quality scores, so filtering could not match that applied to full-length reads. To assign V/J genes and CDR3, sequences were annotated using PyIR, a Python wrapper for IgBLAST v1.9, with IMGT germline references. Any read was removed if the V/J assignment was weak (E-value above 1e-6), the CDR3 was missing, or the read contained stop codons, out-of-frame junctions, or ambiguous translated residues. V3J clonotypes were defined as sequences sharing an identical inferred V gene, J gene, and CDR3 amino acid sequence. Percentage overlap between repertoires was calculated by dividing the number of shared unique clonotypes by the size of the smaller repertoire. Repertoire richness was assessed with RTK rarefaction, the Chao1 estimator, and Recon v2.1 estimates of unobserved clonotypes. Generation probabilities were computed with OLGA for all TCRbeta clonotypes obtained by the gDNA method from a few donors. TCRdb stores this immuneACCESS table with in-frame sequences only. Part of the clones is absent; in the studies checked, under half of the shortfall reflects unresolved V genes, and no reason is known for the rest. V and J calls and clone size are given by that table; D and trimming were obtained from the DNA. For this sample the table gives about 2.1 million clones, of which around 93% were detected only once. The top ten clonotypes cover more than 1.5% of the sample.

The cysteine opens and the phenylalanine closes a CDR3 of 14 amino acids. Just CDR3 DNA is preserved here, 42 bases in frame from base 1. The germline V gene (reference sequence) provides CDR1 MNHEY and CDR2 SMNVEV. Trimming leaves V shorter by 2 bases and J shorter by 7 bases, with the junction holding 1 base beyond the gene matches. In regard to this clone: What antigen it recognizes has not been identified. The sample holds no much larger clone one base away, and base qualities are not on file. Additional DNA sequences in this sample encode the identical CDR3.

The rearrangement combines TRBV27 with TRBJ2-1; 11 central nucleotides agree with TRBD2. The sequencing sample was made of naive CD8+ T cells from PBMCs. The intended sense of this specimen's cell subset or site label: CD45RA+CCR7+. This receptor was identified in a man between 18 and 35 years old in good health. Some clones in this sample may be carry-over from other donors' samples. The sequenced DNA: TGTGCCAGCAGTTTACTAGCGGGAGGTAATGAGCAGTTCTTC. Its protein product is CASSLLAGGNEQFF.